Following are 18 T cell receptor beta chains from one sample sequenced in a study of T cell responses to AZD1222 COVID-19 vaccine. Here immunoSEQ multiplex PCR was the method, and the copy in TCRdb shows in-frame clones only, minus some. The sample lists 130,000 to 150,000 clones, around 90% occurring once. The sample in question was peripheral blood, obtained on day 0 of AZD1222 vaccination. The receptors come from an adult in good health.

This clone came up a few times. The rearrangement joins TRBV6-5 to TRBJ2-7; a possible D gene is TRBD2 (5 bases). The CDR3 has 14 amino acids. V lost 4 bases to trimming and J lost 0 bases, with 10 bases between them. CDR1 MNHEY and CDR2 SVGAGI come from the germline V gene. The CDR3 coding sequence is TGTGCCAGCAGTTCCGAGGAGGCCTCCTACGAGCAGTACTTC. Its protein product is CASSSEEASYEQYF.

This rearrangement joins TRBV7-2 to TRBJ1-2; TRBD1 might be the D (6 bases). CDR3 length: 17 residues. Trimming cost V 3 bases and J 8 bases, with 25 bases left between them. Germline CDR1 SGHTA, CDR2 FQGNSA. The CDR3 loop reads CASSFDSGYGTRLGYTF. The CDR3 nucleotides are TGTGCCAGCAGCTTCGACAGCGGCTATGGGACACGGCTGGGCTACACCTTC.

J is TRBJ1-6 and V is TRBV7-3; the D is unclear. The germline V gene encodes CDR1 SGHTA and CDR2 FQGTGA. CDR3 size: 14 residues. Trimming removed 5 bases at V and 5 bases at J, with 10 bases between. CDR3 region: CASSLRANNSPLHF. DNA for the CDR3: TGTGCCAGCAGCCTCCGGGCTAATAATTCACCCCTCCACTTT.

As for this clone: The junction departs from germline at one end; a sequencing error may be responsible. This CDR3 reads CSRTGEGTEAFF. The CDR3 bases are TGTTCCAGGACAGGGGAGGGCACTGAAGCTTTCTTT. The chain carries TRBV28 and TRBJ1-1, with 9 bases lining up with TRBD1. Germline CDR1 is MDHEN and CDR2 is SYDVKM. The CDR3 is 12 residues long. Supplemented by reference TRBV28 and TRBJ1-1, the full variable domain reads DVKVTQSSRYLVKRTGEKVFLECVQDMDHENMFWYRQDPGLGLRLIYFSYDVKMKEKGDIPEGYSVSREKKERFSLILESASTNQTSMYLCSRTGEGTEAFFGQGTRLTVV.

The rearrangement links TRBV19 to TRBJ1-4, with no clear D. V dropped 7 bases and J dropped 8 bases, with 14 bases sitting between them. This CDR3 contains 13 residues. CDR1 and CDR2 (germline): LNHDA, SQIVND (reference sequence). The CDR3 loop reads CASKRGVGEKLFF. The CDR3 coding sequence is TGTGCCAGTAAAAGAGGAGTAGGGGAAAAACTGTTTTTT.

This rearrangement joins TRBV10-3 to TRBJ1-1; 7 nucleotides agree with TRBD1. CDR3 length: 22 amino acids. Germline CDR1 and CDR2: ENHRY and SYGVKD. Trimming took 9 bases from V and 7 from J; bases not matched to a gene: 38. The chain's CDR3 is CAMHRGRRTCMRRGLIRGEAFF. The CDR3 DNA reads TGTGCCATGCACCGTGGCAGACGAACCTGTATGAGGAGGGGGCTAATCCGGGGTGAAGCTTTCTTT.

CDR3 sequence: CASSQDSGNTEAFF. For the CDR3, the DNA is TGCGCCAGCAGCCAAGATTCCGGGAACACTGAAGCTTTCTTT. The chain combines TRBV4-1 with TRBJ1-1; D call uncertain. CDR1 is MGHRA and CDR2 is YSYEKL in the germline V gene. The CDR3 is made up of 14 amino acids. V shed 0 bases and J shed 1 base, with 6 bases lying between them.

The genes are TRBV28 and TRBJ2-7, with TRBD2 matching over 7 bases. Germline-derived CDR1 and CDR2 are MDHEN and SYDVKM. This CDR3 region has 15 residues. Unmatched junction bases numbered 9, after V lost 4 bases and J lost 3 bases. This CDR3 reads CASSSRERPFYEQYF. CDR3 DNA: TGTGCCAGCAGTTCGCGGGAGCGGCCGTTCTACGAGCAGTACTTC. The full variable domain, rest sourced from reference TRBV28 and TRBJ2-7, is DVKVTQSSRYLVKRTGEKVFLECVQDMDHENMFWYRQDPGLGLRLIYFSYDVKMKEKGDIPEGYSVSREKKERFSLILESASTNQTSMYLCASSSRERPFYEQYFGPGTRLTVT.

CDR3 DNA: TGTGCCACCAGCAGGGGACAGGCGACAGATACGCAGTATTTT. This encodes CATSRGQATDTQYF. This chain uses TRBV15 with TRBJ2-3; TRBD1 aligns across 8 bases. The CDR3 extends over 14 amino acids. V dropped 3 bases and J dropped 3; count of bases not matched to a gene: 2. The V gene's germline CDR1 is LNHNV and CDR2 YYDKDF (reference sequence). Supplemented by reference TRBV15 and TRBJ2-3, the full variable domain reads DAMVIQNPRYQVTQFGKPVTLSCSQTLNHNVMYWYQQKSSQAPKLLFHYYDKDFNNEADTPDNFQSRRPNTSFCFLDIRSPGLGDTAMYLCATSRGQATDTQYFGPGTRLTVL.

V gene TRBV6-5 combines with J gene TRBJ1-2; maybe TRBD1 (6 bases). The V end was cut by 0 bases, the J end by 4 bases, with 9 bases between. The CDR3 sequence is 14 residues long. CDR1 MNHEY and CDR2 SVGAGI come from the germline V gene. The CDR3 DNA is TGTGCCAGCAGTTACTCGGCAGGGGCCTATGGCTACACCTTC. It translates to CASSYSAGAYGYTF.

The sample holds a few counts of this clone. The chain couples TRBV18 to TRBJ2-7; 7 nucleotides line up with TRBD2. Germline CDR1 is KGHSH and CDR2 is LQKENI. CDR3 length: 14 amino acids. V shed 4 bases, J shed 0 bases, and the junction held 3 bases outside the gene matches. The CDR3 protein is CASSLLADSYEQYF. For the CDR3, the DNA is TGTGCCAGCTCACTTCTAGCGGACTCCTACGAGCAGTACTTC.

The genes are TRBV6-5 and TRBJ2-7; 9 nucleotides align to TRBD2. This CDR3 region has 13 residues. The ends lost 7 bases at V and 2 bases at J; junction bases unmatched: 3. The germline V gene has CDR1 MNHEY and CDR2 SVGAGI. The CDR3 bases are TGTGCCAGCACCCGCGGGAGGGCCTACGAGCAGTACTTC. It specifies CASTRGRAYEQYF.

This clone was seen once. The chain carries TRBV30 and TRBJ2-3, with D unresolved. V was pared by 4 bases and J by 4 bases, with 9 bases between. The germline CDR1 and CDR2 sequences are GTSNPN and SVGIG (reference sequence). This CDR3 region has 12 residues. The chain's CDR3 is CAWTLQADTQYF. In nucleotides, the CDR3 is TGTGCCTGGACCTTGCAGGCAGATACGCAGTATTTT. The entire variable domain, with the rest obtained from reference TRBV30 and TRBJ2-3, is as follows: SQTIHQWPATLVQPVGSPLSLECTVEGTSNPNLYWYRQAAGRGLQLLFYSVGIGQISSEVPQNLSASRPQDRQFILSSKKLLLSDSGFYLCAWTLQADTQYFGPGTRLTVL.

The chain carries TRBV29-1 and TRBJ1-2; 9 bases map to TRBD1. V shed 6 bases, J shed 6 bases, and the junction held 11 bases outside the gene matches. The CDR3 has 14 residues. Looked up from germline, CDR1 is SQVTM and CDR2 is ANQGSEA. The CDR3, as DNA: TGCAGCGTCATTCCCGGGACAGGGTCTCATGGCTACACCTTC. Its translation: CSVIPGTGSHGYTF.

The rearrangement joins TRBV24-1 to TRBJ2-2; the D gene is possibly TRBD1 (6 bases). The CDR3 has 18 residues. With 0 bases removed from V and 6 bases from J, the gap between germline ends came to 19 bases. Germline V gene sequence: CDR1 KGHDR, CDR2 SFDVKD. The CDR3 sequence: CATSDLGSLTGGAGELFF. The CDR3 bases are TGTGCCACCAGTGATTTGGGATCCCTGACAGGAGGCGCCGGGGAGCTGTTTTTT.

This rearrangement joins TRBV6-2 or TRBV6-3 to TRBJ2-3; 12 bases align to TRBD2. The CDR3 spans 18 residues. CDR1 is MNHEY, CDR2 SVGEGT, per germline. With V trimmed by 2 bases and J by 2 bases, 8 bases remained unmatched. The CDR3 coding sequence is TGTGCCAGCAGTTACCCCGCGGGACTAGCGGGCCTCACAGATACGCAGTATTTT. Translated: CASSYPAGLAGLTDTQYF.

The chain links TRBV9 to TRBJ1-6; perhaps TRBD1 as D (6 bases). This CDR3 is built from 16 residues. Germline V gene lookup returns CDR1 SGDLS and CDR2 YYNGEE. The V end was cut by 3 bases, the J end by 2 bases, with 12 bases between. This CDR3 is CASSEGGQAYNSPLHF. The DNA for the CDR3 is TGTGCCAGCAGCGAAGGGGGTCAGGCCTATAATTCACCCCTCCACTTT. The full variable domain, completed using reference TRBV9 and TRBJ1-6, is DSGVTQTPKHLITATGQRVTLRCSPRSGDLSVYWYQQSLDQGLQFLIQYYNGEERAKGNILERFSAQQFPDLHSELNLSSLELGDSALYFCASSEGGQAYNSPLHFGNGTRLTVT.

This chain uses TRBV3-1 (or the pseudogene TRBV3-2) with TRBJ2-3; D is tentatively TRBD1 or TRBD2 (5 bases each). Per germline, CDR1 LGHDT and CDR2 YNNKEL (reference sequence). Trimming took 2 bases from V and 3 from J, leaving 15 bases between them. This CDR3 has 16 residues. The CDR3 DNA reads as TGTGCCAGCAGCCAAATTGCTGGGACCAGTACAGATACGCAGTATTTT. This encodes CASSQIAGTSTDTQYF.